This T cell receptor beta chain was recovered during a study of CD8 T cells in ankylosing spondylitis. This clonotype turned up a few times. CDR1 is SEHNR, CDR2 FQNEAQ, per germline (reference sequence). Trimming removed 5 bases at V and 0 bases at J, with 17 bases between. The CDR3 contains 17 residues. Quantitative 5'-RACE with molecular barcodes was used to make the TCR beta libraries. TCRdb reprocessed the 5' RACE reads with MiXCR, giving one entry per CDR3 protein. This table has about 190,000 distinct CDR3 sequences, 10% to 15% appearing once. This TCR was sampled from a female donor with ankylosing spondylitis or in good health (not recorded which). The chain is built from TRBV7-9 and TRBJ2-1, with D tentatively TRBD2 (6 bases). The sequenced sample consisted of blood, either unsorted or a sorted T cell fraction (not recorded which). This CDR3 reads CASSRNSGDSSYNEQFF. In DNA form, the CDR3 reads TGTGCCAGCAGCCGGAATAGCGGTGACAGCTCCTACAATGAGCAGTTCTTC.